Below are 27 T cell receptor beta chains sequenced from a single sample in a study of shared clonotypes between healthy human individuals. Repertoires were generated with immunoSEQ multiplex PCR, while TCRdb's copy carries only in-frame clones and drops some. The top ten hold around 1.4% of the sample, which has about 1 million clones, approximately 70% seen once. Material: memory CD4+ T cells sorted from blood. Subset: CD45RA-negative fraction. These TCRs come from a man between 18 and 35 years old in good health.

The chain joins TRBV5-4 to TRBJ2-7, with D unclear. Germline CDR1 and CDR2: SGHNT and YYREEE (reference sequence). The length of the CDR3 is 15 residues. V lost 4 bases and J 11 bases, leaving 25 bases between the germline ends. The CDR3: CASSLITTDRAPKYF. The CDR3 DNA follows: TGTGCCAGCAGCCTGATTACAACGGACCGGGCCCCGAAGTACTTC.

This clone is a singleton in its sample. CDR3 bases: TGCGCCAGCGGAATTAGCGGGAGCAGGCCCTACGAGCAGTACTTC. Translation: CASGISGSRPYEQYF. The chain combines TRBV5-1 with TRBJ2-7; 9 bases fit TRBD2. The germline V gene encodes CDR1 SGHRS and CDR2 YFSETQ. J gave up 2 bases and V 7 bases, and 10 bases lay outside the gene matches. The CDR3 has 15 amino acids.

The rearrangement joins TRBV19 to TRBJ2-7; perhaps D is TRBD1 or TRBD2 (5 bases each). Germline V gene data show CDR1 as LNHDA and CDR2 as SQIVND (reference sequence). The CDR3 has 17 residues. V was trimmed by 1 base and J by 2 bases, leaving 18 bases between them. The CDR3: CASSIGGRDPSTYEQYF. The CDR3, as DNA: TGTGCCAGTAGTATAGGGGGACGGGACCCCTCGACCTACGAGCAGTACTTC.

The V gene is TRBV7-8, the J gene TRBJ1-1; the D gene is possibly TRBD1 (5 bases). This CDR3 has 13 amino acids. Trimming took off 5 bases at V and 11 bases at J, with 18 bases between the two ends. Germline CDR1 and CDR2: SGHVS and FQNEAQ. CDR3 DNA sequence: TGTGCCAGCAGCCAAGTGACGGCCGGGGGGGCTTTCTTT. Its protein is CASSQVTAGGAFF.

This sequence joins TRBV7-9 and TRBJ2-2; D may be TRBD1 or TRBD2 (6 bases each). The V end was cut by 2 bases, the J end by 4 bases, with 11 bases between. There are 15 residues in the CDR3. Germline values: CDR1 SEHNR, CDR2 FQNEAQ (reference sequence). The CDR3 region is CASSLSGAGTGELFF. The CDR3 nucleotides read TGTGCCAGCAGCTTATCGGGGGCGGGCACCGGGGAGCTGTTTTTT.

This clone occurred many times. The chain combines TRBV19 with TRBJ2-2, with 9 positions matching TRBD1. Germline-derived CDR1 and CDR2 are LNHDA and SQIVND (reference sequence). Trimming took 6 bases from V and 4 from J; bases not matched to a gene: 6. The CDR3 totals 15 residues. CDR3 sequence reads: CASRVQGAGTGELFF. The CDR3 coding sequence is TGTGCCAGTAGGGTACAGGGGGCGGGCACCGGGGAGCTGTTTTTT.

This chain links TRBV10-3 with TRBJ1-1; D ambiguous. Trimming left V 11 bases short and J 3 bases short, with 16 bases between. There are 13 residues in the CDR3. In germline, CDR1 is ENHRY, CDR2 SYGVKD. In DNA, the CDR3 is TGTGCCCTGAGTCGGGGTGAGGACACTGAAGCTTTCTTT. It specifies CALSRGEDTEAFF.

This clone has a single count. The rearrangement links TRBV19 to TRBJ2-1; D uncertain. Germline loops: CDR1 LNHDA, CDR2 SQIVND (reference sequence). CDR3 size: 15 residues. The V gene lost 2 bases and the J gene lost 2 bases, with 10 bases spanning the gap. CDR3 sequence: CASSISGLTYNEQFF. The CDR3 nucleotides read TGTGCCAGTAGTATAAGTGGTCTCACCTACAATGAGCAGTTCTTC.

This clone was observed a handful of times. The J gene is TRBJ2-7, the V gene TRBV7-2; 8 nucleotides agree with TRBD1. The germline gives CDR1 SGHTA, CDR2 FQGNSA. CDR3 length: 15 residues. After removal of 4 bases from V and 2 bases from J, the junction contained 7 bases not matched to a gene. The chain's CDR3 is CASSYQTGVAYEQYF. CDR3 nucleotides: TGTGCCAGCAGCTACCAGACAGGGGTAGCCTACGAGCAGTACTTC.

This chain joins TRBV18 and TRBJ2-1; 9 nucleotides agree with TRBD2. V shed 0 bases, J shed 12 bases, and the junction held 12 bases outside the gene matches. This CDR3 has 16 residues. The germline gives CDR1 KGHSH, CDR2 LQKENI. CDR3 nucleotides: TGTGCCAGCTCACCACCCCTAGCGGGGCCCCTCTGGGGGCAGTTCTTC. Encoded protein: CASSPPLAGPLWGQFF.

This chain connects TRBV19 to TRBJ2-7; 8 bases are shared with TRBD1. This CDR3 contains 14 residues. Germline CDR1 and CDR2: LNHDA and SQIVND (reference sequence). V gave up 3 bases and J gave up 2 bases; unmatched junction bases: 3. CDR3 sequence (DNA): TGTGCCAGTAGTATTAACAGGGGGACCTACGAGCAGTACTTC. Amino acid sequence: CASSINRGTYEQYF.

The V gene is TRBV7-2, the J gene TRBJ2-7, with D tentatively TRBD2 (5 bases). The germline V gene has CDR1 SGHTA and CDR2 FQGNSA. Trimming took off 2 bases at V and 2 bases at J, with 13 bases between the two ends. CDR3 length equals 15 residues. The CDR3 is CASSLRGGGTYEQYF. The CDR3 DNA reads TGTGCCAGCAGCTTACGAGGAGGAGGAACCTACGAGCAGTACTTC.

The chain is built from TRBV6-1 and TRBJ2-2; D perhaps matches TRBD1 (6 bases). The length of the CDR3 is 13 residues. V dropped 7 bases and J dropped 0 bases, with 6 bases sitting between them. Germline loops: CDR1 MNHNS, CDR2 SASEGT. The CDR3: CASTGANTGELFF. The CDR3 coding sequence is TGTGCCAGCACAGGGGCGAACACCGGGGAGCTGTTTTTT.

This clone occurred many times. This chain connects TRBV2 to TRBJ2-5; no definite D call. Germline V gene sequence: CDR1 SNHLY, CDR2 FYNNEI. V was clipped by 4 bases and J by 1 base, with 7 bases between them. The CDR3 runs to 13 residues. CDR3 DNA sequence: TGTGCCAGCAGTGCGGTACTCCAAGAGACCCAGTACTTC. As protein: CASSAVLQETQYF. The variable domain in full, completed from reference TRBV2 and TRBJ2-5, reads EPEVTQTPSHQVTQMGQEVILRCVPISNHLYFYWYRQILGQKVEFLVSFYNNEISEKSEIFDDQFSVERPDGSNFTLKIRSTKLEDSAMYFCASSAVLQETQYFGPGTRLLVL.

A note on this clone: The same CDR3 is also encoded by other DNA sequences in this sample. This chain joins TRBV20-1 and TRBJ2-7; D ambiguous. There are 11 residues in the CDR3. V lost 1 base, J lost 6 bases, and 7 bases lay in between. The germline CDR1 and CDR2 sequences are DFQATT and SNEGSKA (reference sequence). CDR3 loop: CSARGGGEQYF. In nucleotides, the CDR3 is TGCAGTGCTAGAGGTGGTGGCGAGCAGTACTTC.

This chain links TRBV19 with TRBJ2-4; tentative D call: TRBD2 (7 bases). The V end was cut by 7 bases, the J end by 6 bases, with 16 bases between. The CDR3 is made up of 14 amino acids. The germline CDR1 and CDR2 sequences are LNHDA and SQIVND (reference sequence). The CDR3 DNA reads as TGTGCCAGTAACCCGGCGGGGGCCCCAAACATTCAGTACTTC. Translating it yields CASNPAGAPNIQYF.

The genes are TRBV18 and TRBJ1-2; D remains unclear. The germline V and J ends were trimmed by 5 bases and 8 bases, with 18 bases remaining between them. CDR3 length: 14 amino acids. The germline CDR1 and CDR2 sequences are KGHSH and LQKENI. CDR3 sequence (DNA): TGTGCCAGCTCAGGAGCCCGCATGGGAGACGGCTACACCTTC. It specifies CASSGARMGDGYTF.

This clone has just a few counts. V usage is TRBV6-5 and J usage is TRBJ1-2; no reliable D call. Trimming removed 10 bases at V and 5 bases at J, with 20 bases between. Germline assignment: CDR1 MNHEY and CDR2 SVGAGI. This CDR3 comprises 14 residues. For the CDR3, the DNA is TGTGCCACTTCCCCGCTCGACGGATATTATGGCTACACCTTC. It translates to CATSPLDGYYGYTF.

The rearrangement uses TRBV4-1 and TRBJ2-1; 11 bases map to TRBD2. The CDR3 covers 16 residues. Germline values: CDR1 MGHRA, CDR2 YSYEKL. Trimming removed 3 bases from V and 5 bases from J; junction bases left unmatched: 6. The chain's CDR3 is CASSQTIAGGNNEQFF. The CDR3 DNA reads TGCGCCAGCAGCCAGACCATAGCGGGGGGGAACAATGAGCAGTTCTTC.

This clone was counted many times. The chain employs TRBV29-1 and TRBJ1-1, with a tentative D call TRBD1 (6 bases). Germline CDR1 SQVTM, CDR2 ANQGSEA. With 6 bases removed from V and 6 bases from J, the gap between germline ends came to 14 bases. CDR3 size: 12 residues. CDR3 bases: TGCAGCGTCACAGCGGGGGGCGCTGAAGCTTTCTTT. This sequence encodes CSVTAGGAEAFF.

V is TRBV2 and J is TRBJ1-5, with a tentative D call TRBD1 (5 bases). Germline V gene data show CDR1 as SNHLY and CDR2 as FYNNEI. Trimming stripped 7 bases from V and 0 bases from J, with 16 bases between. The CDR3 runs 16 residues. The CDR3 spells CASTGPGHHSNQPQHF. CDR3 DNA: TGTGCCAGCACCGGCCCAGGGCACCATAGCAATCAGCCCCAGCATTTT.

This clone was seen a few times. The genes are TRBV27 and TRBJ1-6; no firm D call. Trimming took off 6 bases at V and 6 bases at J, with 9 bases between the two ends. Looked up from germline, CDR1 is MNHEY and CDR2 is SMNVEV (reference sequence). The CDR3 runs 13 residues. Here the CDR3 reads CASRGEFNSPLHF. CDR3 nucleotides: TGTGCCAGCAGGGGAGAGTTTAATTCACCCCTCCACTTT.

This clone was picked up one time. The chain links TRBV7-8 to TRBJ2-3, with no clear D. Germline V lookup: CDR1 SGHVS, CDR2 FQNEAQ. The V end lost 5 bases, the J end lost 3 bases, and 6 bases lay between the germline ends. This CDR3 is built from 12 residues. The CDR3 nucleotides are TGTGCCAGCAGCCAAGCAACAGATACGCAGTATTTT. Translation gives CASSQATDTQYF.

This clone was counted once. The chain links TRBV27 to TRBJ2-7, with TRBD2 as a possible D gene (5 bases). This CDR3 is 13 amino acids long. Germline-derived CDR1 and CDR2 are MNHEY and SMNVEV (reference sequence). V lost 3 bases to trimming and J lost 6 bases, with 12 bases between them. Here the CDR3 reads CASSFSGIGEQYF. The CDR3 nucleotides are TGTGCCAGCAGTTTTTCCGGGATCGGCGAGCAGTACTTC.

This chain uses TRBV11-2 with TRBJ1-3; D is ambiguous. Trimming removed 1 base at V and 9 bases at J, with 13 bases between. From germline, CDR1 is SGHAT and CDR2 FQNNGV. The CDR3 covers 14 residues. This CDR3 reads CASSLVALSGTIYF. In nucleotides, the CDR3 is TGTGCCAGCAGCTTAGTTGCCTTGTCGGGCACCATATATTTT.

The chain links TRBV2 to TRBJ1-5, with D possibly TRBD1 on 6 matching bases. V was clipped by 5 bases and J by 7 bases, with 12 bases between them. Germline-derived CDR1 and CDR2 are SNHLY and FYNNEI. The CDR3 contains 13 residues. CDR3 residues: CASSKQGGQPQHF. DNA for the CDR3: TGTGCCAGCAGTAAACAGGGCGGCCAGCCCCAGCATTTT.

The V and J genes are TRBV5-8 and TRBJ2-2; D is ambiguous. The CDR3 spans 15 residues. Germline V gene lookup returns CDR1 SGHTS and CDR2 YDEGEE. The V end lost 4 bases, the J end lost 6 bases, and 16 bases lay between the germline ends. The CDR3 DNA reads as TGTGCCAGCAGCCACTACGCGCCCCGGCCCGGGGAGCTGTTTTTT. It is translated as CASSHYAPRPGELFF.